This TCR beta chain was identified during a study of human T cells and chemical hapten exposure. Overall study results and limits: TCRs above 1 in 1000 frequency did not change with DPC sensitization.

In this sample, this clonotype turned up many times. The antigen remains unidentified. TCRdb itself ran the RACE reads through MiXCR, one entry per CDR3 protein. Of 70,000 or so distinct CDR3 sequences in the sample, over 8.5% were seen once. Time point specified: patch test 3, about 24 weeks after DPC sensitization. Stated treatment: therapeutic diphenylcyclopropenone sensitization with weekly scalp DPC. Ahead of each patch test application, blood was drawn. V was clipped by 7 bases and J by 4 bases; unmatched bases: 4. CDR3 size: 14 residues. The TCR sequence derives from a woman in her forties or fifties with alopecia areata. Some clones in this sample may be carry-over from other donors' samples. Here the sequenced sample was whole blood, taken in connection with sensitization to the hapten diphenylcyclopropenone (DPC). The chain employs TRBV12-3 or TRBV12-4 and TRBJ2-3; 11 nucleotides match TRBD2. The CDR3 region is CASIKLAGADTQYF. For the CDR3, the DNA is TGTGCCAGCATAAAACTAGCGGGAGCAGATACGCAGTATTTT.